The source of this T cell receptor (beta chain) is a study of T cells in Graves' hyperthyroidism and ophthalmopathy. Amplification of TCR beta CDR3 regions used RNA as the template. The HTBI set primed first-round TCR CDR3 RT-PCR. In TCRdb, the multiplex PCR reads were re-called with MiXCR into one record per CDR3 protein. The table lists 750,000 to 900,000 distinct CDR3 sequences, approximately 40% of them singletons. Stable disease denoted Graves' hyperthyroidism without ophthalmopathy progression within 18 months. The germline V gene encodes CDR1 MNHNS and CDR2 SASEGT. The CDR3 covers 15 residues. Trimming pared 8 bases from V and 0 bases from J, leaving 14 bases between.

This clonotype originated in a man aged 18 to 35 with Graves' hyperthyroidism. Sequencing was done on a sample of blood. The V gene is TRBV6-1, the J gene TRBJ1-3; unclear D gene. The CDR3 DNA sequence: TGTGCCAGCTCTCCGTTCGTTGGCTCTGGAAACACCATATATTTT. Protein sequence: CASSPFVGSGNTIYF.